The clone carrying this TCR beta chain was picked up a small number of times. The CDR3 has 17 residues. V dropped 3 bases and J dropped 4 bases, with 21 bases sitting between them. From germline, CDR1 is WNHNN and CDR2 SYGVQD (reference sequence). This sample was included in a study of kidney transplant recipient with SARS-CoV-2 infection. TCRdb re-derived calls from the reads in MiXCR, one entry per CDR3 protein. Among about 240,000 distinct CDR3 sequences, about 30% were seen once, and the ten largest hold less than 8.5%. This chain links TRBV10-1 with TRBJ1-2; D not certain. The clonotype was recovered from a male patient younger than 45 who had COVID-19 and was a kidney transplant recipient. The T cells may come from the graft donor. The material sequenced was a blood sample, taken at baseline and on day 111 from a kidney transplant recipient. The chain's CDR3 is CASSDEARSRKTYGYTF. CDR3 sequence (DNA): TGCGCCAGCAGTGATGAAGCAAGATCGCGAAAGACCTATGGCTACACCTTC.